The 4 T cell receptor beta chains below come from one sample, sequenced in a study of a mutant IDH1 vaccine in newly diagnosed glioma. No antigen has been identified for these receptors. Time point given: week 23, last vaccination. Each vaccine dose was 300 ug of mutant IDH1 20-mer peptide, with topical imiquimod. The repertoire was sequenced with immunoSEQ multiplex PCR; TCRdb's copy has only in-frame clones and lacks some. Of roughly 60,000 clones in the sample, roughly 85% were seen once. The sequences come from PBMCs, collected from a glioma patient whose treatment included an IDH1 peptide vaccine. These receptors came from a man aged 25 to 40 with glioma.

This sequence joins TRBV27 and TRBJ2-1; D might be TRBD1 (6 bases). Germline CDR1 MNHEY, CDR2 SMNVEV (reference sequence). The length of the CDR3 is 17 residues. V lost 3 bases and J 3 bases, leaving 18 bases between the germline ends. The CDR3 spells CASSLGWGQLHYNEQFF. CDR3 DNA sequence: TGTGCCAGCAGTTTGGGGTGGGGACAACTGCACTACAATGAGCAGTTCTTC.

About this clone itself: One junction end does not reproduce the germline sequence, and a read error may be involved. The identical CDR3 is also encoded by other nucleotide sequences in the sample. The V gene is TRBV27, the J gene TRBJ1-1; 10 bases fit TRBD1. Germline V CDR1 and CDR2: MNHEY, SMNVEV (reference sequence). CDR3 length: 16 amino acids. CDR3 residues: CASRLGTGASNTEAFF. The CDR3 DNA reads TGTGCCAGCAGACTCGGGACAGGGGCTTCGAACACTGAAGCCTTCTTT.

This clone was detected only once. The chain carries TRBV19 and TRBJ2-4, with TRBD1 matching over 8 bases. The CDR3 runs 13 residues. The V gene's germline CDR1 is LNHDA and CDR2 SQIVND (reference sequence). V dropped 6 bases and J dropped 11; count of bases not matched to a gene: 9. The CDR3 here is CASSDRGRGVQYF. The CDR3, as DNA: TGTGCCAGTAGCGACAGGGGTAGGGGTGTTCAGTACTTC.

This clone was seen a few times. This rearrangement joins TRBV7-9 to TRBJ2-7; weak D call: TRBD1 (6 bases). Between the trimmed V and J ends, which lost 4 bases and 7 bases, there was a span of 20 bases. The CDR3 runs to 15 residues. The germline V gene has CDR1 SEHNR and CDR2 FQNEAQ (reference sequence). The CDR3 sequence: CASSSPTGPEGEQYF. Here the CDR3 DNA reads TGTGCCAGCAGCTCGCCAACAGGGCCCGAAGGGGAGCAGTACTTC.